What follows is one TCR beta chain and its context. As yet, its antigen is unknown. Combining a sample-barcoded 5' primer with a J-beta primer mix, a second PCR ran for about 7 to 11 cycles. From the 5' RACE reads, TCRdb called clonotypes with MiXCR, one entry per CDR3 protein. The table includes over 600,000 distinct CDR3 sequences, 56% detected once. This sample is drawn from a study of blood T cells in healthy people across ages. Study-level background: Capture via template switching afforded approximately one barcoded beta molecule per two T cells.

Overall study results and limits: Per million T cells, TCR beta diversity dropped roughly linearly as age increased. Diversity figures derived from one million T cells were judged to underestimate the true value. Greater diversity and more naive CD4+ cells were seen in long-lived donors than in aged donors.

The CDR3 covers 13 residues. V shed 6 bases, J shed 9 bases, and the junction held 8 bases outside the gene matches. V usage is TRBV12-3 or TRBV12-4 and J usage is TRBJ2-1, with 7 positions matching TRBD2. Sequenced input: blood. This TCR derives from a man between 40 and 49 years old in good health. CDR3 in amino acids: CASSEGTTGEQFF. DNA of the CDR3: TGTGCCAGCAGCGAAGGGACTACCGGTGAGCAGTTCTTC.